This T cell receptor (beta chain) was recovered during a study of blood T cell repertoires in COVID-19 (TCRdb year 2020). Regarding the study in general: Samples from collaborators originated in the United States, Italy and Spain and spanned both the acute and convalescent phases of COVID-19. Samples came from the ongoing ImmuneRACE study (first 160 participants) plus 1,254 subjects from 6 global collaborators. The dataset comprised deeply sampled blood TCRbeta repertoires from subjects exposed to, actively infected with, or recovered from COVID-19. The sample metadata nearly always contained a de-identified subject ID, COVID-19 status, age in years and sex. Where available, HLA class I and class II types were taken from metadata supplied by the sample provider and were not determined by assay-based typing. The prospective study material was composed of cDNA or gDNA derived from T cells, B-cell-depleted T cells, or PBMCs. A freely available public database, intended as a resource for researchers studying the immune response to SARS-CoV-2, is where the repertoires were released. Overall results and qualifications from the work: How much clinical and demographic metadata was included differed by source and by participant, and the metadata was provided uncurated.

The immunoSEQ Assay, a bias-controlled multiplex PCR, was used to amplify TCRbeta CDR3 regions from genomic DNA. The original methods were these. Within the assay, amplification of reference gene primers was used to estimate how many nucleated cells each sample contained. To quantify the absolute abundance of each unique TCRbeta CDR3 rearrangement, sequence reads were collapsed and filtered. For each sample, productive Simpson clonality was calculated as the square root of Simpson's diversity index over productive rearrangements. TCRdb limited this immuneACCESS table to in-frame rearrangements with V and J called. A share of clones is missing; checked studies link under half to unresolved V genes, and the rest is unexplained. V, J and clone size reflect that table, while D and trimming were determined from the DNA. The sample table records some 60,000 clones; around 87% of these occur just once. The top ten clones comprise 0.9% to 1.2% of the sample.

As for this clone: Its antigen specificity is not known. No much larger clone is present one base from it, and per-base qualities are unavailable.

The CDR3 starts with the cysteine, ends with the phenylalanine, and has 15 residues. CDR3 DNA is the only sequence kept; it has 45 bases, read in frame from the first base. The V and J ends are trimmed by 0 bases and 3 bases, leaving 11 bases between them. Per the germline V gene (reference sequence), SGHNT is the CDR1 and YYREEE is the CDR2. Whole blood was collected in K2EDTA tubes by collaborating institutions according to the institutions' own protocols. Collaborator samples were shipped for TCRbeta analysis as frozen whole blood, isolated PBMCs, or DNA extracted from either sample type. This chain joins TRBV5-4 to TRBJ2-3; TRBD2 is perhaps the D gene, given 6 matching bases. The sample was peripheral blood. This receptor was identified in a man aged 70 or older with acute or convalescent COVID-19. CDR3 loop: CASSLGPGRTDTQYF. The nucleotide sequence is TGTGCCAGCAGCTTGGGGCCGGGGAGGACAGATACGCAGTATTTT. When the CDR3 is completed using the reference TRBV5-4 and TRBJ2-3 genes on either side, the full variable domain is ETGVTQSPTHLIKTRGQQVTLRCSSQSGHNTVSWYQQALGQGPQFIFQYYREEENGRGNFPPRFSGLQFPNYSSELNVNALELDDSALYLCASSLGPGRTDTQYFGPGTRLTVL.